Listed below are T cell receptor beta chains from one sample, sequenced in a study of OX40 agonist ivuxolimab in advanced cancers. TCRdb's table, derived via immunoSEQ multiplex PCR, lists solely in-frame clones and lacks some. The sample lists 82,000 or so clones, approximately 90% occurring once. The input for sequencing was CD4+ or CD8+ T cells sorted from blood, taken in a trial of the OX40 agonist ivuxolimab. Source of these receptors: an adult with an advanced solid tumor such as melanoma, head and neck, liver or kidney cancer. Both conserved end residues are trimmed from each CDR3. The order of the fields is clone size, V gene, CDR3 protein. Size tells how often a clone was seen (once, few, many) or the class of an expanded clone, and some rows leave it out.

abundance: -
v_gene: TRBV28
CDR3aa: ASSSGGAEQRETQY

abundance: -
v_gene: TRBV5-4
CDR3aa: AGAGGASNQPQH

abundance: -
v_gene: TRBV7-9
CDR3aa: ASSSYRGLEADTQY

abundance: -
v_gene: TRBV11-2
CDR3aa: ASSSPTSGRNEQF

abundance: once
v_gene: TRBV7-2
CDR3aa: ASSLEGTSSKTQY

abundance: few
v_gene: TRBV12-1
CDR3aa: ASSFGGSGSYNEQF

abundance: -
v_gene: TRBV5-1
CDR3aa: ASSLEGTSGPQY

abundance: -
v_gene: TRBV4-1
CDR3aa: ASSQATGGFRSDTQY

abundance: -
v_gene: TRBV7-2
CDR3aa: ASSLGGRADTQY

abundance: -
v_gene: TRBV11-2
CDR3aa: ASSLDPVGSDEQF

abundance: -
v_gene: TRBV6-1
CDR3aa: ASSEVVGAGIYEQY

abundance: -
v_gene: TRBV4-3
CDR3aa: ASSQVSGYLRSRTEAF

abundance: -
v_gene: TRBV30
CDR3aa: AWSLGDTQY

abundance: -
v_gene: TRBV30
CDR3aa: AWTRTGYSGNTIY

abundance: -
v_gene: TRBV7-2
CDR3aa: ASSKEPHTGFEGNTIY

abundance: -
v_gene: TRBV19
CDR3aa: ASTLSDSLPGPQH

abundance: -
v_gene: TRBV28
CDR3aa: ASSPRTGNSGANVLT

abundance: once
v_gene: TRBV6-5
CDR3aa: ASSYSNEQF

abundance: -
v_gene: TRBV5-4
CDR3aa: ASSWGGEGNTIY

abundance: once
v_gene: TRBV29-1
CDR3aa: SVYLGAGVSGELF

abundance: -
v_gene: TRBV2
CDR3aa: ASSENRYTDTQY

abundance: once
v_gene: TRBV7-3
CDR3aa: ASSLSYGSGANVLT

abundance: -
v_gene: TRBV5-6
CDR3aa: ASSPDRTGRGYT

abundance: -
v_gene: TRBV6-5
CDR3aa: AGSPQGRNTEAF

abundance: -
v_gene: TRBV19
CDR3aa: ASSPRAPLKAF

abundance: -
v_gene: TRBV6-1
CDR3aa: ASSETANRGRSGANVLT

abundance: -
v_gene: TRBV30
CDR3aa: AWSPGLGYT

abundance: once
v_gene: TRBV5-6
CDR3aa: ASSSTRTGGYNEQF

abundance: -
v_gene: TRBV28
CDR3aa: ASSFKRFSGNTIY

abundance: -
v_gene: TRBV19
CDR3aa: ASSKGQGEDTQY

abundance: -
v_gene: TRBV28
CDR3aa: ATFPGQPNEKLF

abundance: -
v_gene: TRBV7-9
CDR3aa: ASSPRDTYEQY

abundance: -
v_gene: TRBV6-1
CDR3aa: ASNRDRGYEQY

abundance: few
v_gene: TRBV10-1
CDR3aa: ASSAFGVQY

abundance: -
v_gene: TRBV4-3
CDR3aa: ASSQARVPRSYNEQF

abundance: -
v_gene: TRBV7-7
CDR3aa: ASSLGPGSGANVLT

abundance: once
v_gene: TRBV5-4
CDR3aa: ASSPPRQETQY

abundance: -
v_gene: TRBV27
CDR3aa: ASSLSLGGIDFYGYT

abundance: -
v_gene: TRBV5-1
CDR3aa: ASRPPSGRALVTDTQY

abundance: -
v_gene: TRBV14
CDR3aa: ASSPGQGTDTQY

abundance: -
v_gene: TRBV7-2
CDR3aa: ASSSRQGNGYT

abundance: -
v_gene: TRBV5-1
CDR3aa: ASSSLWTDQETQY

abundance: -
v_gene: TRBV19
CDR3aa: ASSSSGGNTEAF

abundance: -
v_gene: TRBV19
CDR3aa: ASKNTGESTQY

abundance: -
v_gene: TRBV21-1
CDR3aa: ASSNYWRRIGELF

abundance: -
v_gene: TRBV2
CDR3aa: ASRDWTDRRGY

abundance: -
v_gene: TRBV5-1
CDR3aa: ASSPLTAGELF

abundance: -
v_gene: TRBV9
CDR3aa: ASKKGLDNEQF

abundance: -
v_gene: TRBV28
CDR3aa: ASSPMQIYTSYEQY

abundance: -
v_gene: TRBV19
CDR3aa: ASSNGRGTDTQY

abundance: -
v_gene: TRBV28
CDR3aa: ASSFGGVTGELF